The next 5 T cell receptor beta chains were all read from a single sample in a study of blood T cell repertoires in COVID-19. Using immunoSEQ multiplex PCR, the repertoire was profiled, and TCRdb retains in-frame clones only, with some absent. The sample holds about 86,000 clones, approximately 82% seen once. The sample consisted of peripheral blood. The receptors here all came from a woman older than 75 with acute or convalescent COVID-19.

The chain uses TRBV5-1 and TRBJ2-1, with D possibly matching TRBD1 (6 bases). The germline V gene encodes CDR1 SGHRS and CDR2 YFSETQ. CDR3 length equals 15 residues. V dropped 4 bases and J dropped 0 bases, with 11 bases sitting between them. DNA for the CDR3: TGCGCCAGCAGCCGTGACAGGAGCTCCTACAATGAGCAGTTCTTC. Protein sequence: CASSRDRSSYNEQFF.

Here the CDR3 reads CASTQGTVNQPQHF. The CDR3 bases are TGTGCCAGCACCCAGGGGACAGTCAATCAGCCCCAGCATTTT. V gene TRBV6-6 combines with J gene TRBJ1-5; 7 bases fit TRBD1. The V gene end was trimmed by 7 bases and the J gene end by 3 bases; junction bases not matched to a gene: 6. Per the germline V gene, CDR1 is MNHNY and CDR2 is SVGAGI (reference sequence). The CDR3 sequence is 14 residues long.

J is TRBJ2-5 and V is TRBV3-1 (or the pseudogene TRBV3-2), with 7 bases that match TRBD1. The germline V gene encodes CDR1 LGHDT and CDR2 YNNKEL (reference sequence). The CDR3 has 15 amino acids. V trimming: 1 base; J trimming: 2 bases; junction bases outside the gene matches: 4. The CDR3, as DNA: TGTGCCAGCAGCCAAGGACCGGGACAGCAAGAGACCCAGTACTTC. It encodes CASSQGPGQQETQYF.

In nucleotides, the CDR3 is TGCGCCAGCAGCCGGGACAGGGGGGGCACTGAAGCTTTCTTT. This sequence encodes CASSRDRGGTEAFF. The V and J genes are TRBV5-1 and TRBJ1-1, with TRBD1 identical over 11 bases. This CDR3 region has 14 residues. CDR1 is SGHRS, CDR2 YFSETQ, per germline. With V trimmed by 4 bases and J by 4 bases, 3 bases remained unmatched.

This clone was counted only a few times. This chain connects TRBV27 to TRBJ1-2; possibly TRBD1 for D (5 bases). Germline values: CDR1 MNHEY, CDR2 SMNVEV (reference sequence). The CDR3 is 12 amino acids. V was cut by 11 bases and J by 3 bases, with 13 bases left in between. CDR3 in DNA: TGTGCCTCCTACCGGGGGGACTATGGCTACACCTTC. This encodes CASYRGDYGYTF.